This T cell receptor beta chain was recovered during a study of shared clonotypes between healthy human individuals. Study background: Two women and a few men aged 18 to 49 served as donors.

V dropped 5 bases and J dropped 1 base, with 17 bases sitting between them. This CDR3 is 17 amino acids long. Germline lookup yields CDR1 LNHDA and CDR2 SQIVND (reference sequence). Each CD8 memory set brought CD45RO+ cells together with CCR7-negative CD45RA+ TemRA cells. Generated by immunoSEQ multiplex PCR, the TCRdb table keeps only in-frame clones and is missing some. The sample holds around 120,000 clones, roughly 70% seen once. The gene calls are TRBV19 and TRBJ1-4; D unresolved. Sequencing was done on a sample of memory CD8+ T cells sorted from blood. Subset reported: CD45RO+ cells pooled with CCR7-negative TemRA cells. The TCR sequence derives from a woman in her 30s in good health. The CDR3 DNA reads as TGTGCCAGTAGTGAAAAGTTCCGCACTCTAACTAATGAAAAACTGTTTTTT. This encodes CASSEKFRTLTNEKLFF.